Listed below are T cell receptor beta chains from one sample, sequenced in a study of PD-1 blockade in mismatch repair-deficient tumors. Data came from immunoSEQ multiplex PCR; TCRdb stores just in-frame clones and leaves some out. The sample holds about 38,000 clones, roughly 77% seen once. The sample consisted of peripheral blood, taken 4 weeks after starting pembrolizumab. The receptors come from an adult with mismatch repair-deficient cancer. Both conserved end residues are part of each CDR3. D genes are given only for firm matches. Part of the rows lack a size; the others show once, few, many or a class for expanded clones.

j_call	v_call	d_call	clone_size	cdr3_nt	cdr3_aa
TRBJ2-7	TRBV11-2	TRBD1	.	TGTGCCAGCAGCGGGGGACAGGGCCACGAGCAGTACTTC	CASSGGQGHEQYF
TRBJ2-1	TRBV7-8	.	.	TGTGCCAGCAGCCGAAGACACGCCGGCGAATTAGGAAATGAGCAGTTCTTC	CASSRRHAGELGNEQFF
TRBJ1-2	TRBV10-3	.	.	TGTGCCATCAGTGTGTCTCTGAGACTCTATGGCTACACCTTC	CAISVSLRLYGYTF
TRBJ2-7	TRBV9	.	.	TGTGCCAGCAGCGTAGGGGGGTTGGAGGACGAGCAGTACTTC	CASSVGGLEDEQYF
TRBJ2-1	TRBV20-1	.	.	TGCAGTGCTAACAGGTACAATGAGCAGTTCTTC	CSANRYNEQFF
TRBJ2-6	TRBV19	.	.	TGTGCCAGTAGTTGGCAGGGCCTCTCTGGGGCCAACGTCCTGACTTTC	CASSWQGLSGANVLTF
TRBJ2-7	TRBV11-1	.	.	TGTGCCAGCAGCTTAGACACAAGGTTCCACGAGCAGTACTTC	CASSLDTRFHEQYF
TRBJ2-6	TRBV2	.	.	TGTGCCAGCAGCCGCACACATCTCTCTGGGGCCAACGTCCTGACTTTC	CASSRTHLSGANVLTF
TRBJ2-1	TRBV19	.	.	TGTGCCAGTAAAAAAACAGCCTACAATGAGCAGTTCTTC	CASKKTAYNEQFF
TRBJ1-3	TRBV29-1	.	few	TGCAGCGTCGAAGCCGGAAACACCATATATTTT	CSVEAGNTIYF
TRBJ1-1	TRBV21-1	.	.	TGTGCCAGCAGTAGACAGGGAATGAACACTGAAGCTTTCTTT	CASSRQGMNTEAFF
TRBJ2-1	TRBV4-2	TRBD2	.	TGTGCCAGCAGCCAAGAGTTCAGCGGGAGGGGCGATGAGCAGTTCTTC	CASSQEFSGRGDEQFF
TRBJ2-3	TRBV11-2	.	.	TGTGCCAGCAGCCACGAATTCCGGGCGCCGTTTCGCCCCACAGATACGCAGTATTTT	CASSHEFRAPFRPTDTQYF
TRBJ2-2	TRBV9	.	once	TGTGCCAGCAGCGTAGCCGTAGGCGTCACCGGGGAGCTGTTTTTT	CASSVAVGVTGELFF
TRBJ1-1	TRBV30	.	.	TGTGCCTGGAGTGGGGACGGCACTGAAGCTTTCTTT	CAWSGDGTEAFF
TRBJ1-1	TRBV6-5	.	.	TGTGCCAGCAGTTATATTTTGCAGGGCACTGAAGCTTTCTTT	CASSYILQGTEAFF
TRBJ2-1	TRBV9	TRBD1	once	TGTGCCAGCAGCGTTTTGGGACAGACTTACAATGAGCAGTTCTTC	CASSVLGQTYNEQFF
TRBJ2-5	TRBV6-5	TRBD2	.	TGTGCCAGCAGCCCCACTAGCGGGAATTGTGAGACCCAGTACTTC	CASSPTSGNCETQYF
TRBJ2-1	TRBV13	.	.	TGTGCCAGCAGCACTTGGGGTAGCGAGGGTGAGCAGTTCTTC	CASSTWGSEGEQFF
TRBJ2-2	TRBV15	TRBD2	.	TGTGCCACCAGCAGAGATCGACTAGCGGGCAGGCCGCTCGGGGAGCTGTTTTTT	CATSRDRLAGRPLGELFF
TRBJ2-7	TRBV28	TRBD1	.	TGTGCCAGCAGTTTACCCGGGACAGGGTCGACCTACGAGCAGTACTTC	CASSLPGTGSTYEQYF
TRBJ1-1	TRBV10-3	TRBD1	.	TGTGCCATCAGACAGGGGGAGGACACTGAAGCTTTCTTT	CAIRQGEDTEAFF
TRBJ2-5	TRBV5-1	.	.	TGCGCCAGCAGCCCAGCGTCAGGGGGGCAAGAGACCCAGTACTTC	CASSPASGGQETQYF
TRBJ2-1	TRBV5-5	.	.	TGTGCCAGCAGCTTGGGAGTAGCATGGAATGAGCAGTTCTTC	CASSLGVAWNEQFF
TRBJ2-2	TRBV6-1	.	.	TGTGCCAGCAGATCGGCCTTCGCGGGGACCGGGGAGCTGTTTTTT	CASRSAFAGTGELFF
TRBJ1-3	TRBV4-1	.	.	TGCGCCAGCAGCCAAGCATGGGGGGCAGGAAACACCATATATTTT	CASSQAWGAGNTIYF
TRBJ2-6	TRBV5-1	.	.	TGCGCCAGCAGCTTGCCCCCCGCCTCTGGGGCCAACGTCCTGACTTTC	CASSLPPASGANVLTF